This T cell receptor beta chain was profiled in a study of cytomegalovirus exposure and HLA in healthy donors. Study-wide points: Most of the TCR beta V segments (in an earlier analysis) were productive either about 87% or about 30% of the time. Usually a TCR sequence was rare, but some public TCRs were found in many donors.

Both 60 Vbeta primers and 13 Jbeta primers went into the PCR. As handled by the study authors: In a later analysis, the count reached some 83 million unique TCR beta chains, with around 11 million shared. TCRdb's copy holds only in-frame clones and misses some; the assay was immunoSEQ multiplex PCR. V and J calls and clone size are copied from that table; D and trimming were computed from the DNA. The sample has fewer than 200,000 clones; 75% to 85% are singletons. Donors were ostensibly healthy at sampling, although undocumented immune exposures were probable. Of note for this clone: The antigen is not known.

Germline CDR1 reads SGHRS; CDR2 reads YFSETQ. The J segment lost 7 bases and the V segment lost 4 bases, leaving 12 bases of the junction unmatched. The CDR3 runs 16 residues. The sequencing input was PBMCs. This chain connects TRBV5-1 to TRBJ2-7; 12 nucleotides line up with TRBD2. This TCR derives from a female donor in good health and CMV-seronegative. The CDR3 loop is CASSVTRLAGAGEQYF. CDR3 sequence (DNA): TGCGCCAGCAGCGTCACCCGACTAGCGGGGGCGGGGGAGCAGTACTTC.